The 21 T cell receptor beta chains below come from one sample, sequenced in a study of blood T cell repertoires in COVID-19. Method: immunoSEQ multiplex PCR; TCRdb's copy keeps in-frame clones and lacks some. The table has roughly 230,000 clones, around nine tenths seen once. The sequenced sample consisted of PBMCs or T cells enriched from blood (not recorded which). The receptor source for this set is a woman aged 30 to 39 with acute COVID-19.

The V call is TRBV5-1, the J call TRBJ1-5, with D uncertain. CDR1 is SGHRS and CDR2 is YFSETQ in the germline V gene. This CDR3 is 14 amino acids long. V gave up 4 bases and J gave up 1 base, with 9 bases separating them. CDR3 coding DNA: TGCGCCAGCAGCCCCGGAGCAAGCAATCAGCCCCAGCATTTT. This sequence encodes CASSPGASNQPQHF.

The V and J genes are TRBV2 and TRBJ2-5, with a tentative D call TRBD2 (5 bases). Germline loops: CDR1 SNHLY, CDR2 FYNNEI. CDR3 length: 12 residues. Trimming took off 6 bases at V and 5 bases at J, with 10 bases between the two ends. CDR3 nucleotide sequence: TGTGCCAGCAGGGTGTCGGGGGAGACCCAGTACTTC. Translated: CASRVSGETQYF.

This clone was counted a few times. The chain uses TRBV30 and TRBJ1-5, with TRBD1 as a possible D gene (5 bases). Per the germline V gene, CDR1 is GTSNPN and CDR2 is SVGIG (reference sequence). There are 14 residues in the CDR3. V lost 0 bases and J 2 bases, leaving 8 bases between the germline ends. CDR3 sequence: CAWSVTGGNQPQHF. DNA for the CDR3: TGTGCCTGGAGTGTAACAGGCGGCAATCAGCCCCAGCATTTT. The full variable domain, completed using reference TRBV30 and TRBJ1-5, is SQTIHQWPATLVQPVGSPLSLECTVEGTSNPNLYWYRQAAGRGLQLLFYSVGIGQISSEVPQNLSASRPQDRQFILSSKKLLLSDSGFYLCAWSVTGGNQPQHFGDGTRLSIL.

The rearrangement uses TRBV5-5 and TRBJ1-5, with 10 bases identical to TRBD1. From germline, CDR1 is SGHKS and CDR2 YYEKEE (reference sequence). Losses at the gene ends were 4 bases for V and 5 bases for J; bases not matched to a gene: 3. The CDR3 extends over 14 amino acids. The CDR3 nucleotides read TGTGCCAGCAGCCAGACAGGGGGCCATCAGCCCCAGCATTTT. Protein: CASSQTGGHQPQHF. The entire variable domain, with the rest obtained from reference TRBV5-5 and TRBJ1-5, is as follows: DAGVTQSPTHLIKTRGQQVTLRCSPISGHKSVSWYQQVLGQGPQFIFQYYEKEERGRGNFPDRFSARQFPNYSSELNVNALLLGDSALYLCASSQTGGHQPQHFGDGTRLSIL.

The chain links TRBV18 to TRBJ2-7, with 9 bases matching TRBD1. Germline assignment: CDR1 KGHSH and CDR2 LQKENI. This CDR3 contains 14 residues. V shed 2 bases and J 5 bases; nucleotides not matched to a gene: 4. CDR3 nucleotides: TGTGCCAGCTCACCAATGGACAGGGGCCACGAGCAGTACTTC. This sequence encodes CASSPMDRGHEQYF.

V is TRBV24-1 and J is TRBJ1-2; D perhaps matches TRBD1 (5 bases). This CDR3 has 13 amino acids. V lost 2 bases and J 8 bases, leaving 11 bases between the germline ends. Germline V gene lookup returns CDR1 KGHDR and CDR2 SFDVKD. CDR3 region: CATSDWGTGGYTF. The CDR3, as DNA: TGTGCCACCAGTGATTGGGGTACAGGCGGCTACACCTTC.

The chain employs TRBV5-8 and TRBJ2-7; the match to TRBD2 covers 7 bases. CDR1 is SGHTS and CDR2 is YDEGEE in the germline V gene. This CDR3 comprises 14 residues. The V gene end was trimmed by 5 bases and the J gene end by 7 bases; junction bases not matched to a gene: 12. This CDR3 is CASRIETSPREQYF. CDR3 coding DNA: TGTGCCAGCAGGATCGAGACTAGCCCGCGGGAGCAGTACTTC.

CDR3 loop: CASSQVRTSGETQYF. The CDR3, as DNA: TGCGCCAGCAGCCAAGTTCGGACTAGCGGGGAGACCCAGTACTTC. The rearrangement uses TRBV4-1 and TRBJ2-5, with 11 bases fitting TRBD2. The V gene end was trimmed by 1 base and the J gene end by 5 bases; junction bases not matched to a gene: 3. CDR3 size: 15 residues. Germline-derived CDR1 and CDR2 are MGHRA and YSYEKL.

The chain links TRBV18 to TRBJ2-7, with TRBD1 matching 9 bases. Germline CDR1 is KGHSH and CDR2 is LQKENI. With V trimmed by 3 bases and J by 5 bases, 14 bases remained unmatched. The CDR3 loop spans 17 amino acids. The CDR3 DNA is TGTGCCAGCTCACCGGGTCCACTGGGACAGGGCGGGAACGAGCAGTACTTC. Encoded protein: CASSPGPLGQGGNEQYF.

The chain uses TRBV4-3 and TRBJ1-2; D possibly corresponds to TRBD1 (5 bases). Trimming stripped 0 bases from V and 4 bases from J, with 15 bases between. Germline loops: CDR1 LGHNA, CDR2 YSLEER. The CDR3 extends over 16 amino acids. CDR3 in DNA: TGCGCCAGCAGCCAAGAGGGGCAGCAGGCTTTCTATGGCTACACCTTC. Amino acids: CASSQEGQQAFYGYTF.

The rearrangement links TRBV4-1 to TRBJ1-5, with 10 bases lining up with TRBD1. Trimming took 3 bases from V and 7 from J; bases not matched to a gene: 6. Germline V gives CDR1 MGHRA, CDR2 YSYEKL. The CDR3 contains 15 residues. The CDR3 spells CASSHPGQGVQPQHF. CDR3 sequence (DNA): TGCGCCAGCAGCCACCCCGGACAGGGGGTCCAGCCCCAGCATTTT.

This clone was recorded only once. CDR3 region: CASSLDSANYGYTF. The CDR3 region has the DNA TGCGCCAGCAGCTTGGATTCCGCTAACTATGGCTACACCTTC. The chain carries TRBV5-1 and TRBJ1-2, with D unclear. Looked up from germline, CDR1 is SGHRS and CDR2 is YFSETQ. This CDR3 contains 14 residues. V lost 0 bases and J lost 0, with 6 bases in between.

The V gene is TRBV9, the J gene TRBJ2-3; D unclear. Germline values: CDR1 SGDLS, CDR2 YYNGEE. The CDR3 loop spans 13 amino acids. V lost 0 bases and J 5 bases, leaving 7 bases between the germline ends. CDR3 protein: CASSVGSEDTQYF. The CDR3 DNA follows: TGTGCCAGCAGCGTAGGGAGCGAAGATACGCAGTATTTT.

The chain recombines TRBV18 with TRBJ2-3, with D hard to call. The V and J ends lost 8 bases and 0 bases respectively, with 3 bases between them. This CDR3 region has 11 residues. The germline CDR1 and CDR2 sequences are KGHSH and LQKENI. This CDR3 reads CASLSTDTQYF. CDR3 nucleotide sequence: TGTGCCAGCCTTAGCACAGATACGCAGTATTTT.

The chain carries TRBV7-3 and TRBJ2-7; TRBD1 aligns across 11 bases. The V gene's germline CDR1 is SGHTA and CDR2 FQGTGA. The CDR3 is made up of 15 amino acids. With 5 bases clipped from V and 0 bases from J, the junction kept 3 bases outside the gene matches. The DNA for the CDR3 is TGTGCCAGCAGCATCGGGACAGGGGGCTCCTACGAGCAGTACTTC. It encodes CASSIGTGGSYEQYF.

For the CDR3, the DNA is TGTGCCAGTAGTATAGTAGGAGCCGACGGCGAGCAGTACTTC. It is translated as CASSIVGADGEQYF. The V gene is TRBV19, the J gene TRBJ2-7; no definite D call. Trimming stripped 1 base from V and 6 bases from J, with 13 bases between. Germline loops: CDR1 LNHDA, CDR2 SQIVND (reference sequence). The CDR3 sequence is 14 residues long.

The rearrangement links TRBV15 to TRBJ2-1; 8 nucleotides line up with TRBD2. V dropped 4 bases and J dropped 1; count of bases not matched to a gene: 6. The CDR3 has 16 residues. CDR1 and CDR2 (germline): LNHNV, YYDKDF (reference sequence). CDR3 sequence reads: CATSIGLATSYNEQFF. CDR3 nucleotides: TGTGCCACCAGCATCGGACTAGCTACGTCCTACAATGAGCAGTTCTTC.

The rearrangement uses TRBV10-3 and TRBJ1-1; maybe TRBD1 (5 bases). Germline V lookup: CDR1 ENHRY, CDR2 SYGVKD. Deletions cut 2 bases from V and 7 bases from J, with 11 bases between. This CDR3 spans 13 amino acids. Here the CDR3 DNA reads TGTGCCATCAGTGAGGGGGGGTACGGTGAAGCTTTCTTT. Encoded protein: CAISEGGYGEAFF.

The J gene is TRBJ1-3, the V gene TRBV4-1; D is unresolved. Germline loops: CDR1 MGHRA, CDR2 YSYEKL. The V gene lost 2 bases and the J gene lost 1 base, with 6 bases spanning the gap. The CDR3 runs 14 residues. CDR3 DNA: TGCGCCAGCAGCCAAAAGGAGTCTGGAAACACCATATATTTT. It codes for CASSQKESGNTIYF.

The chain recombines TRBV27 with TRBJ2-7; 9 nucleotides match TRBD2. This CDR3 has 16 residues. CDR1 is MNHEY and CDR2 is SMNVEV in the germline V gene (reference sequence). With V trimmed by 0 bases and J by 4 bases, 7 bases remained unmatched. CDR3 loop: CASSLSIAGASYEQYF. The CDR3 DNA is TGTGCCAGCAGTTTATCGATAGCGGGGGCCTCATACGAGCAGTACTTC.

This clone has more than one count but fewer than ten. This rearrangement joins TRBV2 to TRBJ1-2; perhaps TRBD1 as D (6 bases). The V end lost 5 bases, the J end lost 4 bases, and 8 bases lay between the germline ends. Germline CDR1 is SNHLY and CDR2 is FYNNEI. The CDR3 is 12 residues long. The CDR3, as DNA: TGTGCCAGCAGTCAACAGGGCTATGGCTACACCTTC. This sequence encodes CASSQQGYGYTF.